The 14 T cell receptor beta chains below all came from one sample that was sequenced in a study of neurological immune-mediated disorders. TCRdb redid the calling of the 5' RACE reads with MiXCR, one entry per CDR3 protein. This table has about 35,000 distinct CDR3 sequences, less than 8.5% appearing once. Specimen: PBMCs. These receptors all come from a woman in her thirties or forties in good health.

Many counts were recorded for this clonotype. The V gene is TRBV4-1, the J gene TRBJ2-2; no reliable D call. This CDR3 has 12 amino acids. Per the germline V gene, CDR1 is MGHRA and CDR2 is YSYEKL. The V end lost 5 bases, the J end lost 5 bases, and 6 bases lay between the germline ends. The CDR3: CASSITTGELFF. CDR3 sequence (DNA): TGCGCCAGCAGCATAACTACCGGGGAGCTGTTTTTT.

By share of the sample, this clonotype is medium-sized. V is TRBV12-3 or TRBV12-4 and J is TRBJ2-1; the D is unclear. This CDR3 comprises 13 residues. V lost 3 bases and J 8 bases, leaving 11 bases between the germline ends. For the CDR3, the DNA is TGTGCCAGCAGTTTCTTGAAGGGTGATGAGCAGTTCTTC. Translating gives CASSFLKGDEQFF.

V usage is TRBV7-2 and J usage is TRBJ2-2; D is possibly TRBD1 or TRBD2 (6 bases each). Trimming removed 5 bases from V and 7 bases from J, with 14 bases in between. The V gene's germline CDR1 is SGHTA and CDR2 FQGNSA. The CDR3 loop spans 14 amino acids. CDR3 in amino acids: CASSPWGADGELFF. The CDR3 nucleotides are TGTGCCAGCAGCCCTTGGGGGGCGGACGGGGAGCTGTTTTTT.

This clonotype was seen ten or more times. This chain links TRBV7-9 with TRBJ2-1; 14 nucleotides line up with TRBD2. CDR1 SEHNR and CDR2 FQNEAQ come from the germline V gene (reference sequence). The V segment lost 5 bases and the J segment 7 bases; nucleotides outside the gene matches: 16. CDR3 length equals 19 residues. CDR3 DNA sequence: TGTGCCAGCAGCCTTGACAGGGGACTAGCGGGAGCCGGGGAGAATGAGCAGTTCTTC. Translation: CASSLDRGLAGAGENEQFF. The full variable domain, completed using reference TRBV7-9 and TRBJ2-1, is DTGVSQNPRHKITKRGQNVTFRCDPISEHNRLYWYRQTLGQGPEFLTYFQNEAQLEKSRLLSDRFSAERPKGSFSTLEIQRTEQGDSAMYLCASSLDRGLAGAGENEQFFGPGTRLTVL.

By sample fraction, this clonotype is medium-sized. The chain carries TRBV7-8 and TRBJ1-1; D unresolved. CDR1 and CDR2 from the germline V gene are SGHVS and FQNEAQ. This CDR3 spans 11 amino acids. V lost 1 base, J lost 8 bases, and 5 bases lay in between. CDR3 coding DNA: TGTGCCAGCAGCTTAGGGCAGGAAGCTTTCTTT. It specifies CASSLGQEAFF.

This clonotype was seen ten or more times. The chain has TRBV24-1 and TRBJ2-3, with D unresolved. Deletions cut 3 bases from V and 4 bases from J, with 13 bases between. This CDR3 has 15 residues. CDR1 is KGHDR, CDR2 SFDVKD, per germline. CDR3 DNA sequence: TGTGCCACCAGTGATAGATCGCAGAAATCAGATACGCAGTATTTT. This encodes CATSDRSQKSDTQYF.

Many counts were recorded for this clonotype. In DNA form, the CDR3 reads TGCAGTGCTAGACATAAGGACAGGGAACATCTCGGTACCTACAATGAGCAGTTCTTC. This translates into CSARHKDREHLGTYNEQFF. The chain uses TRBV20-1 and TRBJ2-1, with 8 positions matching TRBD1. V lost 2 bases to trimming and J lost 2 bases; unmatched junction nucleotides: 17. The CDR3 totals 19 residues. Germline-derived CDR1 and CDR2 are DFQATT and SNEGSKA (reference sequence).

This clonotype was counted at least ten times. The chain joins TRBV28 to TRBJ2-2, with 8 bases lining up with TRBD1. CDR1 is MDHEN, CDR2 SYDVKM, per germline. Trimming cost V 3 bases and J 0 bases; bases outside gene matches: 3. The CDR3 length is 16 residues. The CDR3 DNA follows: TGTGCCAGCAGTTTCTCGGGACAGGCGAACACCGGGGAGCTGTTTTTT. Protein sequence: CASSFSGQANTGELFF.

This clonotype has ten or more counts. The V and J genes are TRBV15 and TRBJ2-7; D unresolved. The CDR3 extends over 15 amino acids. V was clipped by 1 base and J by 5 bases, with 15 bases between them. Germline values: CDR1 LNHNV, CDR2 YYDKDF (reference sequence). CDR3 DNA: TGTGCCACCAGCAGAGGCCCCCTGGGGTCTGACGAGCAGTACGTC. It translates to CATSRGPLGSDEQYV.

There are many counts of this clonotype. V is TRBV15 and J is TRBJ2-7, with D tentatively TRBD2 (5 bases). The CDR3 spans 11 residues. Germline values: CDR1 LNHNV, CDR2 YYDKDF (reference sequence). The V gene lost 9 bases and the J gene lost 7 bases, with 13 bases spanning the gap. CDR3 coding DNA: TGTGCCACTCTACTAGGGCAAGAGCAGTACTTC. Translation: CATLLGQEQYF.

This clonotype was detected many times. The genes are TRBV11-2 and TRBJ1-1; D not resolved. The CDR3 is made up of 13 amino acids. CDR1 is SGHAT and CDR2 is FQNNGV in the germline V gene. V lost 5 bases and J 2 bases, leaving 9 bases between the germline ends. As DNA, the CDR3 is TGTGCCAGCAGCACGGGCCGTAACACTGAAGCTTTCTTT. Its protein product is CASSTGRNTEAFF. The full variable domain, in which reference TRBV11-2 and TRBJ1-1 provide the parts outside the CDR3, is EAGVAQSPRYKIIEKRQSVAFWCNPISGHATLYWYQQILGQGPKLLIQFQNNGVVDDSQLPKDRFSAERLKGVDSTLKIQPAKLEDSAVYLCASSTGRNTEAFFGQGTRLTVV.

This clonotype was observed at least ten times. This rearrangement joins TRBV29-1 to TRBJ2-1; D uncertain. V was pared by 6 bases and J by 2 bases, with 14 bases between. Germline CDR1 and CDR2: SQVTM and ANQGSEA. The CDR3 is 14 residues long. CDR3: CSVRARSAYNEQFF. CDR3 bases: TGCAGCGTCCGAGCGCGGAGCGCCTACAATGAGCAGTTCTTC.

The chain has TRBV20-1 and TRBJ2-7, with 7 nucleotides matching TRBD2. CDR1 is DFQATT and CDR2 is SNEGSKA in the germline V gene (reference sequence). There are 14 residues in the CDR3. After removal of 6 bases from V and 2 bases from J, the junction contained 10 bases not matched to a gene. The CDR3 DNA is TGCAGTGCCAGCAGGCTAAGCGGGACCTACGAGCAGTACTTC. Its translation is CSASRLSGTYEQYF.

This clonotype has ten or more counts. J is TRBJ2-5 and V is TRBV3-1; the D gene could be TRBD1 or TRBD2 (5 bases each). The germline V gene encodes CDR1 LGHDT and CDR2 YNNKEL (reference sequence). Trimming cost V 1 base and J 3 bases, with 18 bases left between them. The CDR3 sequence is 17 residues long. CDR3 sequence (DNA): TGTGCCAGCAGCCAAGTATGGGGCGGGCCCGCCGAAGAGACCCAGTACTTC. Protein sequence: CASSQVWGGPAEETQYF.